The present entry profiles one T cell receptor beta chain with its context. This specimen comes from a study of blood T cell repertoires in COVID-19. V lost 2 bases and J 3 bases, leaving 13 bases between the germline ends. Per the germline V gene, CDR1 is MNHEY and CDR2 is SVGEGT. The CDR3 totals 16 residues. The authors' processing: Amplifying reference gene primers gave estimates of nucleated cell counts. The repertoire was sequenced with immunoSEQ multiplex PCR; TCRdb's copy has only in-frame clones and lacks some. Clone size and V and J calls were adopted from that table, with D and trimming inferred from the DNA. The data contain almost 250,000 clones, about 84% of them singletons.

The TCR was taken from a woman aged 80 or older with COVID-19, enrolled during active disease. The V and J genes are TRBV6-2 or TRBV6-3 and TRBJ2-2; D might be TRBD1 (6 bases). Sequencing input: peripheral blood. CDR3 DNA: TGTGCCAGCAGTTACCTTGGGGGCGCTTACACCGGGGAGCTGTTTTTT. Translated: CASSYLGGAYTGELFF.